Presented here are 16 T cell receptor beta chains from one specimen sequenced in a study of response to subunit inactivated influenza vaccine. TCRdb re-called the RT-PCR reads with MiXCR, one entry per CDR3 protein. Found here are 750,000 to 850,000 distinct CDR3 sequences, under 20% of them singletons; the top ten hold 9.5% to 13%. This sample comprised PBMCs from blood, obtained more than 4 days after vaccination. Receptor source: a man over 45 who received an inactivated influenza vaccine.

This rearrangement joins TRBV5-1 to TRBJ1-1; D is ambiguous. Trimming shortened V by 3 bases and J by 2 bases, and 11 bases separated the two germline ends. Looked up from germline, CDR1 is SGHRS and CDR2 is YFSETQ. CDR3 length: 14 residues. CDR3 in DNA: TGCGCCAGCAGCTCCGACGGGAAAAACACTGAAGCTTTCTTT. Its translation is CASSSDGKNTEAFF.

The chain has TRBV27 and TRBJ2-7, with TRBD2 matching over 8 bases. V trimming: 5 bases; J trimming: 7 bases; junction bases outside the gene matches: 7. Germline CDR1 and CDR2: MNHEY and SMNVEV (reference sequence). The CDR3 contains 13 residues. The DNA for the CDR3 is TGTGCCAGCAGTAAGGGGACTAGTCGGGAGCAGTACTTC. Encoded protein: CASSKGTSREQYF.

In its sample, this clonotype was seen a few times. This chain connects TRBV29-1 to TRBJ2-3; D is uncertain. Germline V gives CDR1 SQVTM, CDR2 ANQGSEA. The germline V and J ends were trimmed by 4 bases and 4 bases, with 6 bases remaining between them. CDR3 size: 11 residues. The CDR3 spells CSVGVADTQYF. The CDR3, as DNA: TGCAGCGTTGGCGTCGCAGATACGCAGTATTTT.

This clonotype was seen many times. CDR3 nucleotide sequence: TGTGCCATCAATGGACTAGCGGGGGTCTCAGATACGCAGTATTTT. This codes for CAINGLAGVSDTQYF. The chain joins TRBV10-3 to TRBJ2-3; TRBD2 aligns across 13 bases. CDR3 length: 15 amino acids. V dropped 7 bases and J dropped 4; count of bases not matched to a gene: 5. The germline V gene encodes CDR1 ENHRY and CDR2 SYGVKD.

This clonotype turned up a few times. The V gene is TRBV12-3 or TRBV12-4, the J gene TRBJ2-4, with D possibly being TRBD1 (5 bases). The CDR3 consists of 13 residues. V was shortened by 6 bases and J by 8 bases, with 14 bases between the two germline ends. This CDR3 reads CASSLGLADIQYF. The CDR3 DNA reads as TGTGCCAGCAGCCTGGGGCTGGCCGACATTCAGTACTTC.

This clonotype has at least ten counts. The rearrangement links TRBV5-1 to TRBJ1-1, with a possible D match to TRBD1 (5 bases). The CDR3 sequence is 13 residues long. V was cut by 3 bases and J by 4 bases, with 10 bases left in between. Germline loops: CDR1 SGHRS, CDR2 YFSETQ. The CDR3 DNA reads as TGCGCCAGCAGCTGGGGGGTTGGCACTGAAGCTTTCTTT. Translating gives CASSWGVGTEAFF.

This chain connects TRBV28 to TRBJ2-7; TRBD2 aligns across 9 bases. V gave up 3 bases and J gave up 4 bases; unmatched junction bases: 7. CDR3 length equals 15 residues. From germline, CDR1 is MDHEN and CDR2 SYDVKM. In DNA form, the CDR3 reads TGTGCCAGCAGTTTGACTAGCGGTCTGGGTTACGAGCAGTACTTC. Translated: CASSLTSGLGYEQYF.

The chain links TRBV10-3 to TRBJ2-3; either TRBD1 or TRBD2 may supply D (5 bases each). The CDR3 spans 14 residues. V shed 6 bases and J shed 4 bases, with 14 bases lying between them. CDR1 is ENHRY, CDR2 SYGVKD, per germline. The CDR3 is CAIREEGWSDTQYF. CDR3 in DNA: TGTGCCATCAGGGAAGAGGGGTGGTCAGATACGCAGTATTTT.

In this sample, this clonotype turned up many times. The genes are TRBV12-3 or TRBV12-4 and TRBJ1-1; 8 nucleotides align to TRBD1. V gave up 0 bases and J gave up 2 bases; unmatched junction bases: 5. This CDR3 region has 16 residues. CDR3: CASSLADRGANTEAFF. The CDR3 DNA reads as TGTGCCAGCAGTTTAGCAGACAGGGGCGCAAACACTGAAGCTTTCTTT.

This clonotype was seen only a few times. V usage is TRBV12-3 or TRBV12-4 and J usage is TRBJ2-5; no clear D gene. Trimming left V 4 bases short and J 2 bases short, with 5 bases between. CDR3 length: 12 residues. CDR3 nucleotide sequence: TGTGCCAGCAGTTGGGTGCAAGAGACCCAGTACTTC. Translated: CASSWVQETQYF.

This clonotype has only a few counts. The rearrangement joins TRBV9 to TRBJ1-3; no reliable D call. V lost 3 bases and J lost 1, with 5 bases in between. Germline V lookup: CDR1 SGDLS, CDR2 YYNGEE. This CDR3 region has 13 residues. Here the CDR3 reads CASSAGSGNTIYF. CDR3 DNA sequence: TGTGCCAGCAGCGCCGGGTCTGGAAACACCATATATTTT.

This clonotype occurred a few times. V usage is TRBV18 and J usage is TRBJ2-7; D might be TRBD1 (6 bases). Trimming removed 0 bases at V and 6 bases at J, with 9 bases between. Germline-derived CDR1 and CDR2 are KGHSH and LQKENI. The CDR3 contains 13 residues. The CDR3 protein is CASSPPWGLEQYF. The CDR3 coding sequence is TGTGCCAGCTCACCACCATGGGGGCTCGAGCAGTACTTC. The variable domain in full, completed from reference TRBV18 and TRBJ2-7, reads NAGVMQNPRHLVRRRGQEARLRCSPMKGHSHVYWYRQLPEEGLKFMVYLQKENIIDESGMPKERFSAEFPKEGPSILRIQQVVRGDSAAYFCASSPPWGLEQYFGPGTRLTVT.

This clonotype was picked up a small number of times. V and J are TRBV20-1 and TRBJ2-1; TRBD1 agrees at 9 bases. Germline assignment: CDR1 DFQATT and CDR2 SNEGSKA (reference sequence). The CDR3 consists of 13 residues. The CDR3 DNA reads TGCAGCCCCCCGGGACAGGGTACAAATGAGCAGTTCTTC. It yields the protein CSPPGQGTNEQFF.

This clonotype was detected many times. J is TRBJ2-1 and V is TRBV29-1; 14 bases are a match to TRBD2. Per the germline V gene, CDR1 is SQVTM and CDR2 is ANQGSEA. The CDR3 length is 16 residues. J lost 0 bases, V lost 7 bases, and 5 bases had no gene match. CDR3 region: CSAGTSGSISYNEQFF. For the CDR3, the DNA is TGCAGCGCCGGGACTAGCGGGAGTATCTCCTACAATGAGCAGTTCTTC.

This clonotype was observed a few times. This chain links TRBV20-1 with TRBJ2-3, with D possibly called TRBD1 or TRBD2 (6 bases each). Looked up from germline, CDR1 is DFQATT and CDR2 is SNEGSKA (reference sequence). This CDR3 spans 12 amino acids. Written as DNA, the CDR3 is TGCAGGGCGGGACAAAACACAGATACGCAGTATTTT. Residues: CRAGQNTDTQYF.

This chain connects TRBV11-2 to TRBJ2-1; 12 nucleotides agree with TRBD2. This CDR3 region has 19 residues. V dropped 1 base and J dropped 1; count of bases not matched to a gene: 8. Germline CDR1 reads SGHAT; CDR2 reads FQNNGV. CDR3 region: CASSLGRLAGGPSYNEQFF. The CDR3 region has the DNA TGTGCCAGCAGCTTAGGCCGGCTAGCGGGAGGGCCATCCTACAATGAGCAGTTCTTC.